The 20 T cell receptor beta chains listed next were all sequenced from one sample in a study of cytomegalovirus exposure and HLA in healthy donors. 13 Jbeta primers and 60 Vbeta primers were used for the PCR. Profiling relied on immunoSEQ multiplex PCR, and the TCRdb table lists in-frame clones only, not all of them. The sample holds about 150,000 clones, roughly 87% seen once. The specimen was PBMCs. These receptors were obtained from a woman aged 40 to 50 in good health and CMV-seronegative.

The V call is TRBV11-3, the J call TRBJ2-5, with D possibly being TRBD2 (5 bases). The end of the DNA aligns better with TRBJ2-7, so the J call may be wrong. Germline V gene lookup returns CDR1 SGHNT and CDR2 YENEEA. There are 14 residues in the CDR3. CDR3 coding DNA: TGTGCCAGCAGCCGCGGACTGTTCTCCTACGAGCAGTACTTC. This codes for CASSRGLFSYEQYF.

This clone was counted once. The J gene is TRBJ1-5, the V gene TRBV2; D gene uncertain. The ends were cut back, 3 bases at V and 7 bases at J, with 13 bases in the middle. CDR3 length: 14 residues. Germline V gene sequence: CDR1 SNHLY, CDR2 FYNNEI. The CDR3 bases are TGTGCCAGCAGTGACGAGGGATCTGGACAGCCCCAGCATTTT. Translated: CASSDEGSGQPQHF.

The chain joins TRBV5-1 to TRBJ2-5; the match to TRBD2 covers 8 bases. With the DNA end fitting TRBJ2-7 better, the J assignment may be wrong. CDR3 size: 14 residues. The germline V gene has CDR1 SGHRS and CDR2 YFSETQ. The CDR3 nucleotides are TGCGCCAGCAGGGGGAGCGGGAGCCCCTACGAGCAGTACTTC. Its translation is CASRGSGSPYEQYF.

The chain joins TRBV2 to TRBJ1-1; TRBD1 is a possible D gene (6 bases). The CDR3 has 17 residues. Trimming removed 1 base from V and 4 bases from J, with 19 bases in between. Germline V gene sequence: CDR1 SNHLY, CDR2 FYNNEI. DNA for the CDR3: TGTGCCAGCAGTGAAGGGTCAGGGGTCTTGTCCTTCACTGAAGCTTTCTTT. It translates to CASSEGSGVLSFTEAFF.

The rearrangement joins TRBV5-6 to TRBJ2-3; a weak D match, TRBD2 (6 bases). Germline V gene sequence: CDR1 SGHDT, CDR2 YYEEEE. Trimming shortened V by 4 bases and J by 6 bases, and 15 bases separated the two germline ends. The CDR3 runs to 14 residues. The CDR3: CASSGDGGSDTQYF. CDR3 nucleotide sequence: TGTGCCAGCAGCGGGGACGGGGGATCGGATACGCAGTATTTT.

This clone was seen a handful of times. The genes are TRBV27 and TRBJ2-1; D remains ambiguous. The CDR3 consists of 19 residues. Trimming pared 8 bases from V and 10 bases from J, leaving 36 bases between. CDR1 MNHEY and CDR2 SMNVEV come from the germline V gene (reference sequence). In DNA, the CDR3 is TGTGCCAGCTTGCCCACGGCTCAGGTACCTAACCTATTCTCCTACGAGCAGTTCTTC. This encodes CASLPTAQVPNLFSYEQFF.

The sample holds one count of this clone. V and J are TRBV6-1 and TRBJ1-1; D call uncertain. The V end was cut by 3 bases, the J end by 3 bases, with 5 bases between. The CDR3 runs to 12 residues. The germline V gene encodes CDR1 MNHNS and CDR2 SASEGT. CDR3 in amino acids: CASSDGYTEAFF. DNA for the CDR3: TGTGCCAGCAGTGACGGGTACACTGAAGCTTTCTTT.

This chain links TRBV7-8 with TRBJ2-7, with 9 bases identical to TRBD1. Unmatched junction bases numbered 5, after V lost 5 bases and J lost 6 bases. Germline V lookup: CDR1 SGHVS, CDR2 FQNEAQ. The CDR3 is made up of 13 amino acids. CDR3 in amino acids: CASSRDRDAEQYF. CDR3 sequence (DNA): TGTGCCAGCAGCCGGGACAGGGACGCCGAGCAGTACTTC.

The chain uses TRBV6-1 and TRBJ2-5, with 10 bases matching TRBD2. Gene TRBJ2-7 matches the end of the DNA better, so the J call may be wrong. CDR1 is MNHNS, CDR2 SASEGT, per germline. This CDR3 has 14 amino acids. CDR3 DNA sequence: TGTGCCAGCAGGATACTAGCGGGGACCTACGAGCAGTACTTC. Its translation: CASRILAGTYEQYF.

V is TRBV5-1 and J is TRBJ2-7; 12 bases are shared with TRBD2. Trimming cost V 7 bases and J 4 bases; bases outside gene matches: 9. Germline V gene sequence: CDR1 SGHRS, CDR2 YFSETQ. The CDR3 has 15 amino acids. The CDR3 loop is CASQTSGSRVYEQYF. In nucleotides, the CDR3 is TGCGCCAGCCAGACTAGCGGGAGCCGGGTATACGAGCAGTACTTC.

This sequence joins TRBV9 and TRBJ2-7; a weak D match, TRBD2 (6 bases). The V end lost 0 bases, the J end lost 6 bases, and 13 bases lay between the germline ends. The CDR3 is made up of 14 amino acids. CDR1 is SGDLS and CDR2 is YYNGEE in the germline V gene. The CDR3 spells CASSVGQGGGEQYF. As DNA, the CDR3 is TGTGCCAGCAGCGTAGGGCAGGGAGGTGGCGAGCAGTACTTC.

This chain links TRBV7-2 with TRBJ1-1; 8 positions match TRBD1. Germline loops: CDR1 SGHTA, CDR2 FQGNSA. Trimming at V came to 2 bases and at J to 1 base, leaving 3 bases not matched to a gene. The CDR3 totals 15 residues. CDR3 sequence: CASSLSGQGNTEAFF. The CDR3, as DNA: TGTGCCAGCAGCTTAAGCGGACAGGGGAACACTGAAGCTTTCTTT. Together with reference TRBV7-2 and TRBJ1-1, the CDR3 gives the full variable domain: GAGVSQSPSNKVTEKGKDVELRCDPISGHTALYWYRQSLGQGLEFLIYFQGNSAPDKSGLPSDRFSAERTGGSVSTLTIQRTQQEDSAVYLCASSLSGQGNTEAFFGQGTRLTVV.

CDR3 sequence: CASRRASGDYEQYF. CDR3 sequence (DNA): TGTGCCAGCAGGCGGGCTAGCGGTGACTACGAGCAGTACTTC. This chain uses TRBV2 with TRBJ2-7; TRBD2 aligns across 7 bases. V lost 6 bases and J lost 3; bases outside the gene matches: 8. CDR1 and CDR2 from the germline V gene are SNHLY and FYNNEI. CDR3 length: 14 amino acids. Combining the CDR3 with reference TRBV2 and TRBJ2-7 gives the whole variable domain EPEVTQTPSHQVTQMGQEVILRCVPISNHLYFYWYRQILGQKVEFLVSFYNNEISEKSEIFDDQFSVERPDGSNFTLKIRSTKLEDSAMYFCASRRASGDYEQYFGPGTRLTVT.

CDR3: CASSDGGGWTEAFF. The CDR3 DNA is TGTGCCAGCAGTGATGGTGGGGGGTGGACTGAAGCTTTCTTT. V and J are TRBV6-5 and TRBJ1-1; D is perhaps TRBD1 (5 bases). The V end lost 5 bases, the J end lost 5 bases, and 15 bases lay between the germline ends. Per the germline V gene, CDR1 is MNHEY and CDR2 is SVGAGI. The CDR3 consists of 14 residues.

The genes are TRBV10-3 and TRBJ2-1, with 10 bases fitting TRBD2. Germline values: CDR1 ENHRY, CDR2 SYGVKD. Trimming removed 8 bases from V and 7 bases from J; junction bases left unmatched: 11. The CDR3 sequence is 15 residues long. As DNA, the CDR3 is TGTGCCATCGGCGGCGGAGCGGGAGGGCATAATGAGCAGTTCTTC. Encoded protein: CAIGGGAGGHNEQFF.

This chain uses TRBV5-6 with TRBJ2-7, with D maybe TRBD2 (7 bases). This CDR3 comprises 14 residues. Germline CDR1 is SGHDT and CDR2 is YYEEEE. V lost 8 bases, J lost 5 bases, and 20 bases lay in between. As DNA, the CDR3 is TGTGCCAGACCTACATGGGGGGGGCGGAACGAGCAGTACTTC. It specifies CARPTWGGRNEQYF.

This clone was counted once. This chain links TRBV6-5 with TRBJ1-2, with TRBD1 matching 7 bases. CDR1 and CDR2 (germline): MNHEY, SVGAGI. The V and J ends lost 6 bases and 4 bases, in that order; junction bases with no gene match: 5. The CDR3 runs 13 residues. The CDR3 DNA reads TGTGCCAGCAGGCAGGGGGTCGGCTATGGCTACACCTTC. Encoded protein: CASRQGVGYGYTF.

The gene calls are TRBV9 and TRBJ2-1, with 11 bases aligning to TRBD2. Per the germline V gene, CDR1 is SGDLS and CDR2 is YYNGEE. V was pared by 4 bases and J by 7 bases, with 7 bases of the junction left unmatched. The CDR3 consists of 15 residues. The DNA for the CDR3 is TGTGCCAGCAGCTTAGCGGGAGGGCCTTGGAATGAGCAGTTCTTC. It codes for CASSLAGGPWNEQFF.

The chain has TRBV5-1 and TRBJ2-3; 9 bases align to TRBD1. V lost 4 bases and J lost 4; bases outside the gene matches: 4. From germline, CDR1 is SGHRS and CDR2 YFSETQ. This CDR3 comprises 14 residues. CDR3 loop: CASSLTGGADTQYF. CDR3 DNA: TGCGCCAGCAGCCTAACAGGGGGCGCAGATACGCAGTATTTT. The entire variable domain, with the rest obtained from reference TRBV5-1 and TRBJ2-3, is as follows: KAGVTQTPRYLIKTRGQQVTLSCSPISGHRSVSWYQQTPGQGLQFLFEYFSETQRNKGNFPGRFSGRQFSNSRSEMNVSTLELGDSALYLCASSLTGGADTQYFGPGTRLTVL.

The chain uses TRBV7-9 and TRBJ1-3; 8 bases match TRBD1. CDR3 length: 14 residues. CDR1 is SEHNR and CDR2 is FQNEAQ in the germline V gene (reference sequence). Losses at the gene ends were 5 bases for V and 2 bases for J; bases not matched to a gene: 2. The CDR3 protein is CASSRGQAGNTIYF. The DNA of the CDR3 is TGTGCCAGCAGCCGGGGACAGGCTGGAAACACCATATATTTT.